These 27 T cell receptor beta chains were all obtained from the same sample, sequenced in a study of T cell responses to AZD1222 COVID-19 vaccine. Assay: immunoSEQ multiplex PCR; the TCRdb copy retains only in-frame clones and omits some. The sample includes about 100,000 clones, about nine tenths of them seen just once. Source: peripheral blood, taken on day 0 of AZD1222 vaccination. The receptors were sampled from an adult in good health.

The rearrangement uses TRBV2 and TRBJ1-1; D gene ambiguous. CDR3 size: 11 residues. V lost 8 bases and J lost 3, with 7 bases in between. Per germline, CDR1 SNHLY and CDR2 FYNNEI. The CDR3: CASSYYTEAFF. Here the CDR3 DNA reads TGTGCCAGCTCGTATTACACTGAAGCTTTCTTT.

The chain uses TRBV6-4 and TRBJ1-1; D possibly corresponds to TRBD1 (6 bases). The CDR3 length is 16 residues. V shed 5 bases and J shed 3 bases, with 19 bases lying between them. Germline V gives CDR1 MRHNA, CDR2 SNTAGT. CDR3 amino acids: CASSNLGGAPDTEAFF. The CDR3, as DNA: TGTGCCAGCAGTAATTTAGGGGGGGCCCCGGACACTGAAGCTTTCTTT.

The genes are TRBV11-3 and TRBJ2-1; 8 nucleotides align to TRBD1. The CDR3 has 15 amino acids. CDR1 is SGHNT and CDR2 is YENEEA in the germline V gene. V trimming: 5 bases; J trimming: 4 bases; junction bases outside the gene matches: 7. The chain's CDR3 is CASSRGQAIYNEQFF. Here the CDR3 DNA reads TGTGCCAGCAGCCGGGGACAGGCGATTTACAATGAGCAGTTCTTC.

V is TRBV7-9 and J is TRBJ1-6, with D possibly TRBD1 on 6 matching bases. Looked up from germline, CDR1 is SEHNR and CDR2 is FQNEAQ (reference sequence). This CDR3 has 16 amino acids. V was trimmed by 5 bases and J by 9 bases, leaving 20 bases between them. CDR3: CASSQGGGMSTSPLHF. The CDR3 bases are TGTGCCAGCAGCCAAGGGGGGGGAATGTCAACTTCACCCCTCCACTTT.

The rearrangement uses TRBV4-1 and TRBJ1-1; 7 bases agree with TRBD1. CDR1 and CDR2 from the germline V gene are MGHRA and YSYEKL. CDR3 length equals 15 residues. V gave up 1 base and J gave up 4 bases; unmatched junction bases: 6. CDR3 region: CASSQADRVGTEAFF. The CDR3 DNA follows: TGCGCCAGCAGCCAAGCCGACAGGGTAGGCACTGAAGCTTTCTTT.

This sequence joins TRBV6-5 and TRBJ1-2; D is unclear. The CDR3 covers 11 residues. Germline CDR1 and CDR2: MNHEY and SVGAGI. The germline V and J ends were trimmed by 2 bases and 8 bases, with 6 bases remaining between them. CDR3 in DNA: TGTGCCAGCAGTTACGGCAGGGGCTACACCTTC. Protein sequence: CASSYGRGYTF.

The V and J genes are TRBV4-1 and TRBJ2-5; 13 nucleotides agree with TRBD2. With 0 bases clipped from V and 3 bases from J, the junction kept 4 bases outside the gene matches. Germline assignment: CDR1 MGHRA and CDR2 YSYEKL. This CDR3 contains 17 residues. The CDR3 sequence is CASSQEGLAGREETQYF. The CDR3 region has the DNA TGCGCCAGCAGCCAAGAGGGACTAGCGGGGCGCGAAGAGACCCAGTACTTC.

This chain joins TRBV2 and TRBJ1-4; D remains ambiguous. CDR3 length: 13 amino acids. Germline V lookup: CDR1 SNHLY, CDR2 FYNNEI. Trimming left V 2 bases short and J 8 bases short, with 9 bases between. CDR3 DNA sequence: TGTGCCAGCAGTGAAAACGGGGAAGAAAAACTGTTTTTT. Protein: CASSENGEEKLFF.

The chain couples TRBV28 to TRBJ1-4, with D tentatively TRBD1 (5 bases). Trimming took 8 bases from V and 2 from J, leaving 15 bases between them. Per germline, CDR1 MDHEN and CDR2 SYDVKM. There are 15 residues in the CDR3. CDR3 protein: CASGIWGGTNEKLFF. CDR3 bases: TGTGCCAGCGGGATCTGGGGGGGGACTAATGAAAAACTGTTTTTT.

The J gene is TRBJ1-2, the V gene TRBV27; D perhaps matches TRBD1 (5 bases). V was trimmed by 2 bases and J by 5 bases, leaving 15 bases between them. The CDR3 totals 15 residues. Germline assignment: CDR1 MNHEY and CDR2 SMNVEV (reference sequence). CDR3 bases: TGTGCCAGCAGTTTAAGGCTGCAGGGCCAATATGGCTACACCTTC. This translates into CASSLRLQGQYGYTF.

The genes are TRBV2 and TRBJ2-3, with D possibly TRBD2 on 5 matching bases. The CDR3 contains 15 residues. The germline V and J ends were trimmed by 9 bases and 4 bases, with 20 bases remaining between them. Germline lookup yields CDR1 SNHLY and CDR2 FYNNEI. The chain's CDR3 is CARLGTGRRADTQYF. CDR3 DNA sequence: TGTGCCAGGCTAGGAACGGGGAGAAGGGCAGATACGCAGTATTTT.

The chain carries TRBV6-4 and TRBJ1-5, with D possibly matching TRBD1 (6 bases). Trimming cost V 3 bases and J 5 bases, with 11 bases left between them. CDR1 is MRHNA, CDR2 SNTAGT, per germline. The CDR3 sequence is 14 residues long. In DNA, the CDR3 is TGTGCCAGCAGTGAAGCGTCAGGGGATCAGCCCCAGCATTTT. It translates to CASSEASGDQPQHF.

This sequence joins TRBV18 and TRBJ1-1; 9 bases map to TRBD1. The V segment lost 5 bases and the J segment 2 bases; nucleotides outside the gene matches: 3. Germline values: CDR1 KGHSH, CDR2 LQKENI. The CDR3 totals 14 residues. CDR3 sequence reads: CASSSTGGNTEAFF. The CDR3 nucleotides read TGTGCCAGCTCAAGTACAGGGGGCAACACTGAAGCTTTCTTT.

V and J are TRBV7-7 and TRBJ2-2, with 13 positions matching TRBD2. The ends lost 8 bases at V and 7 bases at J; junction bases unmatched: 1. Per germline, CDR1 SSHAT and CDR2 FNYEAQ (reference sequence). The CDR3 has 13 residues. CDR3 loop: CASGLAGDGELFF. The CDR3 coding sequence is TGTGCCAGCGGACTAGCGGGGGACGGGGAGCTGTTTTTT.

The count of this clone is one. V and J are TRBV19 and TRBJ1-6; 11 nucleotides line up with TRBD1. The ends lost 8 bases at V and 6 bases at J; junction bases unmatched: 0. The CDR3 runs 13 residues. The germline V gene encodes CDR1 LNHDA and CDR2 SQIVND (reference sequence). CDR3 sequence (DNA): TGTGCCAGTGGGACAGGGGGTAATTCACCCCTCCACTTT. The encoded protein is CASGTGGNSPLHF.

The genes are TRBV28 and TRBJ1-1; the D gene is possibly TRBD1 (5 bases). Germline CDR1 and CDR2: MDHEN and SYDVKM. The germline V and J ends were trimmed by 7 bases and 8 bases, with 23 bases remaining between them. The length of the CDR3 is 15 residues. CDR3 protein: CASTSAPTQAIEAFF. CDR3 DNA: TGTGCCAGCACCTCCGCCCCCACACAGGCGATAGAAGCTTTCTTT. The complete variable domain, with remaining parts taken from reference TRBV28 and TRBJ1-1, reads DVKVTQSSRYLVKRTGEKVFLECVQDMDHENMFWYRQDPGLGLRLIYFSYDVKMKEKGDIPEGYSVSREKKERFSLILESASTNQTSMYLCASTSAPTQAIEAFFGQGTRLTVV.

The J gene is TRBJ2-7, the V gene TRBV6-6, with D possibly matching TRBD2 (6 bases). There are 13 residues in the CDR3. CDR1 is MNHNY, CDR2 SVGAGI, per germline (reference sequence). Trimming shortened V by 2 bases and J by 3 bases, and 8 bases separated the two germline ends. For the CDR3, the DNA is TGTGCCAGCAGTTACGGCGGGGACTACGAGCAGTACTTC. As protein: CASSYGGDYEQYF.

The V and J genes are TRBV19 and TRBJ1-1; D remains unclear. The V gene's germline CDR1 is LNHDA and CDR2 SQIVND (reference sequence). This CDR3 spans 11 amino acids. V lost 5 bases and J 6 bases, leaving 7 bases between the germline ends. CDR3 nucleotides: TGTGCCAGTAGTCTGCTTGCTGAAGCTTTCTTT. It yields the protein CASSLLAEAFF.

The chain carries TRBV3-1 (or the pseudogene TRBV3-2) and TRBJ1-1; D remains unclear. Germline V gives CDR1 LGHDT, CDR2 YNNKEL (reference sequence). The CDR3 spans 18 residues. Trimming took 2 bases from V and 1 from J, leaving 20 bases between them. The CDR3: CASSQSGGSGGPNTEAFF. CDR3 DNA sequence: TGTGCCAGCAGCCAAAGCGGAGGGTCAGGAGGTCCGAACACTGAAGCTTTCTTT.

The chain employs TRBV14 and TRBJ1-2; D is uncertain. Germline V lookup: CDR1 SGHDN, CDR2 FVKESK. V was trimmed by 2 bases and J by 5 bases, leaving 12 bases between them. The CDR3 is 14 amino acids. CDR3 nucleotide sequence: TGTGCCAGCAGCCAAAGGAATTATGGGTATGGCTACACCTTC. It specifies CASSQRNYGYGYTF.

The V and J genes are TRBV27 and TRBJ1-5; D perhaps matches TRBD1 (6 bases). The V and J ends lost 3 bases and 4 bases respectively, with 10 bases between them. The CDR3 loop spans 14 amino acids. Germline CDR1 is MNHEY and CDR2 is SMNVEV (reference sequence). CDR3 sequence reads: CASSFRTANQPQHF. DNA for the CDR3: TGTGCCAGCAGTTTCCGGACAGCTAATCAGCCCCAGCATTTT.

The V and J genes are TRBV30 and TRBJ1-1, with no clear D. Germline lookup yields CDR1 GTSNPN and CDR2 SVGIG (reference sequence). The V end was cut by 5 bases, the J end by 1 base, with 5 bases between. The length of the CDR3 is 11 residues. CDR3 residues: CAWRWNTEAFF. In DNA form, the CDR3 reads TGTGCCTGGCGGTGGAACACTGAAGCTTTCTTT.

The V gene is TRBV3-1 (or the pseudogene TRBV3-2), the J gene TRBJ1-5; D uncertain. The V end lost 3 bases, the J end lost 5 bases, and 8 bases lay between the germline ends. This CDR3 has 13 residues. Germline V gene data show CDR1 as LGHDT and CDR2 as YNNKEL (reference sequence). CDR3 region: CASSQELDQPQHF. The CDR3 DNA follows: TGTGCCAGCAGCCAGGAACTTGATCAGCCCCAGCATTTT.

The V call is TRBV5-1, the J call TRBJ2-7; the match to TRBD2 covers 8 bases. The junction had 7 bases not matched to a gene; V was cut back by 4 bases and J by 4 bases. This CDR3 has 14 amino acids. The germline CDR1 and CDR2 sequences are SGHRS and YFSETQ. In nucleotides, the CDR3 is TGCGCCAGCAGCCGGGAGGGGCGCGATTACGAGCAGTACTTC. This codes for CASSREGRDYEQYF.

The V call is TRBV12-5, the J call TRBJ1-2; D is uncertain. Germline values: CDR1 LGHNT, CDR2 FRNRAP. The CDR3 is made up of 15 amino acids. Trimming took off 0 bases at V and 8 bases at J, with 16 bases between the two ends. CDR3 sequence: CASGLVSRQLGGYTF. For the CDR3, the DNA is TGTGCTAGTGGTTTGGTCTCGCGCCAGTTGGGGGGCTACACCTTC.

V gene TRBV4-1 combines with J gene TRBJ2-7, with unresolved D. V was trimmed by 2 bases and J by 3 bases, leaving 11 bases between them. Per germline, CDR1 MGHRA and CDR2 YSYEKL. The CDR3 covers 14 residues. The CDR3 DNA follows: TGCGCCAGCAGCCAACCCGGACGGAGCTACGAGCAGTACTTC. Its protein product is CASSQPGRSYEQYF.

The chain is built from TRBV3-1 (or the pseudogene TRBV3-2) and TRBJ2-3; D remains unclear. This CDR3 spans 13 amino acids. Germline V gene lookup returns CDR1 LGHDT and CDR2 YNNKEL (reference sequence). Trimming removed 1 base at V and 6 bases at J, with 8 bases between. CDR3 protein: CASSQVQLDTQYF. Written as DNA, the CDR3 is TGTGCCAGCAGCCAAGTTCAGTTGGATACGCAGTATTTT.